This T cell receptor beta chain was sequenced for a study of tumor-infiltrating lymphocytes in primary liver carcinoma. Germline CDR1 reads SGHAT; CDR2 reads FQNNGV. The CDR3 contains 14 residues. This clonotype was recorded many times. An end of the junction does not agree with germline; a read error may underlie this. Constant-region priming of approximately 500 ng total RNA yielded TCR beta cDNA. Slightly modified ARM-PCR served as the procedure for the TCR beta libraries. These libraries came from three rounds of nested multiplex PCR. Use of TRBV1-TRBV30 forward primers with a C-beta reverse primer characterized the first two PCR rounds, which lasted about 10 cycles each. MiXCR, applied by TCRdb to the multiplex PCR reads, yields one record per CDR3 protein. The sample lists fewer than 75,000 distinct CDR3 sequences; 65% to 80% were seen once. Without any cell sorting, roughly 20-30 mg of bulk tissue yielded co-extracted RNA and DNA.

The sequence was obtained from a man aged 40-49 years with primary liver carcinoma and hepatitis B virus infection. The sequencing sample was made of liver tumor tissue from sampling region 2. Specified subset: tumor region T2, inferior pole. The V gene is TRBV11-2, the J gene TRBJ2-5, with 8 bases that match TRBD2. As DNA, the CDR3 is TGTGCCAGCAGCTTCAGCGGGGGACAAGAGGCCCAGTACTTC. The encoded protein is CASSFSGGQEAQYF. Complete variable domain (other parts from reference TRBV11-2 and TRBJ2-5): EAGVAQSPRYKIIEKRQSVAFWCNPISGHATLYWYQQILGQGPKLLIQFQNNGVVDDSQLPKDRFSAERLKGVDSTLKIQPAKLEDSAVYLCASSFSGGQEAQYFGPGTRLLVL.